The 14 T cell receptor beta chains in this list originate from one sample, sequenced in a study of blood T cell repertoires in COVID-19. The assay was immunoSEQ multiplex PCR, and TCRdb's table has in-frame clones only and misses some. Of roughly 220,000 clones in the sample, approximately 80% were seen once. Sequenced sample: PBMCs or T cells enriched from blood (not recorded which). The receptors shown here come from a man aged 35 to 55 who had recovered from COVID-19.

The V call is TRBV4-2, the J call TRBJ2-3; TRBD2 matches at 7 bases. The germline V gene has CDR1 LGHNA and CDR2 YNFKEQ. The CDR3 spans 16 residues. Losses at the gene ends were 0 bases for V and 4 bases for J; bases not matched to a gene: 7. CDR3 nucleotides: TGTGCCAGCAGCCAAGAATTAAGGGAGGGGTCAGATACGCAGTATTTT. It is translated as CASSQELREGSDTQYF.

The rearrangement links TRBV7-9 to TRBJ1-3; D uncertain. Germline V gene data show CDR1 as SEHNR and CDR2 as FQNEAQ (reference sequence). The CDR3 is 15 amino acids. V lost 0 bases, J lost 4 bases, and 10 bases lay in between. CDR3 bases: TGTGCCAGCAGCTTAGCAGGAGTACCGGGAAACACCATATATTTT. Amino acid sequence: CASSLAGVPGNTIYF.

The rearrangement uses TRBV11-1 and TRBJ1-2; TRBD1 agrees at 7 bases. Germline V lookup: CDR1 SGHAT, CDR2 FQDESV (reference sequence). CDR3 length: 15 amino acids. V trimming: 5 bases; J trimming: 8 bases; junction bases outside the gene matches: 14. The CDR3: CASSQRGRLPAGYTF. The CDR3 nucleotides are TGTGCCAGCAGCCAAAGGGGGCGCTTACCAGCCGGCTACACCTTC.

The CDR3 nucleotides read TGCGCCAGCAGCTTGGGGCCTAGCGGCCAAGAGACCCAGTACTTC. Translating it yields CASSLGPSGQETQYF. The chain links TRBV5-1 to TRBJ2-5; 7 positions match TRBD2. Trimming took 0 bases from V and 1 from J; bases not matched to a gene: 3. The CDR3 has 15 amino acids. CDR1 is SGHRS, CDR2 YFSETQ, per germline.

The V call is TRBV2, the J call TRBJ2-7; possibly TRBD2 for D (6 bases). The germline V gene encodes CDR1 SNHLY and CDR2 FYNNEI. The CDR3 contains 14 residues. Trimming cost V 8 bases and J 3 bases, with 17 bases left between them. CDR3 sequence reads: CASRPGGTFYEQYF. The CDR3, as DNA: TGTGCCAGCCGGCCGGGCGGGACGTTCTACGAGCAGTACTTC.

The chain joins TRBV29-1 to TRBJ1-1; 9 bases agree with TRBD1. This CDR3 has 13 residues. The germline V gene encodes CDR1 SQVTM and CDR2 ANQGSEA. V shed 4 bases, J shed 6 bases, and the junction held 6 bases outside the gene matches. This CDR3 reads CSVGRDRDSEAFF. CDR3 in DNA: TGCAGCGTTGGACGGGACAGGGATTCTGAAGCTTTCTTT.

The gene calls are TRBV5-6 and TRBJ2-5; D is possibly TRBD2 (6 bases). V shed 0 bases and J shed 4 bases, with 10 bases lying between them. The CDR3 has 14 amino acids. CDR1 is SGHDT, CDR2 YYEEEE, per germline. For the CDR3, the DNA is TGTGCCAGCAGCTTGGGAAGGGGAGGAGAGACCCAGTACTTC. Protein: CASSLGRGGETQYF.

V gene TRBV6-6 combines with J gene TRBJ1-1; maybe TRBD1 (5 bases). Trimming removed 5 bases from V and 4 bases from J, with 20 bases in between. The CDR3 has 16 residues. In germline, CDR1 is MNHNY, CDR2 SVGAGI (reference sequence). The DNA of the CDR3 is TGTGCCAGCAGTACAAGGTCGCGGGGGTACATCACTGAAGCTTTCTTT. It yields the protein CASSTRSRGYITEAFF.

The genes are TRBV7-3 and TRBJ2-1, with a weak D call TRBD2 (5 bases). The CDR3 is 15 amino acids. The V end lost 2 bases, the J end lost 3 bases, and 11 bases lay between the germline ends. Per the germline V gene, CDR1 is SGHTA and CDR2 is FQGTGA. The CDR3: CASSLELAGYNEQFF. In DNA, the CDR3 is TGTGCCAGCAGCTTAGAGCTAGCCGGCTACAATGAGCAGTTCTTC.

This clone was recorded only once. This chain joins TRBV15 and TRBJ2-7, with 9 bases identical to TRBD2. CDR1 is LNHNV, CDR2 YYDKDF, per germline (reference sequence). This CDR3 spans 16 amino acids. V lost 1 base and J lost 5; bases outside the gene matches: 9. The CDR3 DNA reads TGTGCCACCAGCAGAGGATCGGGGCGGGGGGGCAACGAGCAGTACTTC. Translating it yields CATSRGSGRGGNEQYF.

The CDR3 DNA reads as TGTGCCACCGCCGGGACAGGGAACGGCTACACCTTC. Its protein product is CATAGTGNGYTF. J is TRBJ1-2 and V is TRBV25-1, with 9 nucleotides matching TRBD1. CDR1 and CDR2 from the germline V gene are MGHDK and SYGVNS. Unmatched junction bases numbered 8, after V lost 10 bases and J lost 8 bases. There are 12 residues in the CDR3.

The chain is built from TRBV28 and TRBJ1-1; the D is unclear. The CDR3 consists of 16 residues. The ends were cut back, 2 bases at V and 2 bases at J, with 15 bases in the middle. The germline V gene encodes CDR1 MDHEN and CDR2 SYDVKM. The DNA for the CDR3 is TGTGCCAGCAGTTTAATAGCGGGTTCGGGTAACACTGAAGCTTTCTTT. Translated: CASSLIAGSGNTEAFF.

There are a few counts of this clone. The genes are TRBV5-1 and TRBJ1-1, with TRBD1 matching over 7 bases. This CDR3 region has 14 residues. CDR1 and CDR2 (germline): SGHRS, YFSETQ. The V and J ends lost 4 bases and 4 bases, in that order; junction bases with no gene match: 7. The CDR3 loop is CASSVQTGSTEAFF. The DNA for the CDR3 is TGCGCCAGCAGCGTCCAGACAGGGAGCACTGAAGCTTTCTTT.

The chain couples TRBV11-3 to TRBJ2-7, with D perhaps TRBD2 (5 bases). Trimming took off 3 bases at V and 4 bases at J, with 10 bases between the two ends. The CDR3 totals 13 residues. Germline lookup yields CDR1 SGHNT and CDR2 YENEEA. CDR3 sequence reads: CASSFAPGYEQYF. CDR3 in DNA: TGTGCCAGCAGCTTCGCCCCGGGGTACGAGCAGTACTTC.